A selection of T cell receptor beta chains follows, all from one sample in a study of T-cell memory formation after mild COVID-19. TCRdb independently ran MiXCR on the 5' RACE reads; one entry per CDR3 protein. The profile covers some 270,000 distinct CDR3 sequences, with roughly 15% appearing a single time and 2.1% taken by the ten largest. The sequenced sample consisted of PBMCs or a T cell subset sorted from them (not recorded which). These receptors originate from an adult woman who had mild COVID-19 (a few samples of this study predate the infection). Cell type and time point are not known. Each CDR3 is given with its conserved first and last residue. The order of the fields is J gene, V gene, D gene, clone size, CDR3 DNA, CDR3 protein. The D gene is left open where the match is weak. Rows give clone size only sometimes, using once, few, many, or a class for an expanded clone.

J gene: TRBJ2-1
V gene: TRBV4-3
D gene: TRBD2
clone size: few
CDR3 DNA: TGCGCCAGCAGCCAAGAAAGTCGTGCTAGCGGGAGTCGGGGTGAGCAGTTCTTC
CDR3 protein: CASSQESRASGSRGEQFF

J gene: TRBJ2-7
V gene: TRBV5-6
D gene: -
clone size: few
CDR3 DNA: TGTGCCAGCAGCTTATGGAGGCCCAGACCCTACGAGCAGTACTTC
CDR3 protein: CASSLWRPRPYEQYF

J gene: TRBJ1-2
V gene: TRBV7-9
D gene: -
clone size: -
CDR3 DNA: TGTGCCAGCAGCTTGGACAACGATGGCTACACCTTC
CDR3 protein: CASSLDNDGYTF

J gene: TRBJ2-3
V gene: TRBV20-1
D gene: TRBD2
clone size: few
CDR3 DNA: TGCAGTGCTAGGACAGCGGGAACCAGTACAGATACGCAGTATTTT
CDR3 protein: CSARTAGTSTDTQYF

J gene: TRBJ2-1
V gene: TRBV5-1
D gene: -
clone size: -
CDR3 DNA: TGCGCCAGCAGCTTGGATTTCGAGGCGAAGCAGTTCTTC
CDR3 protein: CASSLDFEAKQFF

J gene: TRBJ2-3
V gene: TRBV2
D gene: -
clone size: few
CDR3 DNA: TGTGCCAGCAGTCGTAGCGGTTTCACAGATACGCAGTATTTT
CDR3 protein: CASSRSGFTDTQYF

J gene: TRBJ2-4
V gene: TRBV30
D gene: -
clone size: once
CDR3 DNA: TGTGCCTGGAGTGTACTAATACGTCCGGGCCCAGCCAAAAACATTCAGTACTTC
CDR3 protein: CAWSVLIRPGPAKNIQYF

J gene: TRBJ1-1
V gene: TRBV7-2
D gene: -
clone size: many
CDR3 DNA: TGTGCCAGCAGCCACACGGCAGGTCTCGAGGGTGAAGCTTTCTTT
CDR3 protein: CASSHTAGLEGEAFF

J gene: TRBJ1-3
V gene: TRBV12-3/TRBV12-4
D gene: TRBD1
clone size: few
CDR3 DNA: TGTGCCAGCAGTTCGACAGGGCTGTCTGGAAACACCATATATTTT
CDR3 protein: CASSSTGLSGNTIYF

J gene: TRBJ2-4
V gene: TRBV5-6
D gene: -
clone size: -
CDR3 DNA: TGTGCCAGCAGCTTTAGCTTCAGCGACCTTCAAAACATTCAGTACTTC
CDR3 protein: CASSFSFSDLQNIQYF

J gene: TRBJ1-6
V gene: TRBV7-9
D gene: -
clone size: few
CDR3 DNA: TGTGCCAGCAGCTTAGGGGAGGCCTCCTATAATTCACCCCTCCACTTT
CDR3 protein: CASSLGEASYNSPLHF

J gene: TRBJ1-3
V gene: TRBV18
D gene: -
clone size: -
CDR3 DNA: TGTGCCAGCTCACATGGGGGAATCGGAAACACCATATATTTT
CDR3 protein: CASSHGGIGNTIYF

J gene: TRBJ2-1
V gene: TRBV20-1
D gene: TRBD2
clone size: -
CDR3 DNA: TGCAGTGCTAGAGATCGGACTAGCGGACTATACAATGAGCAGTTCTTC
CDR3 protein: CSARDRTSGLYNEQFF

J gene: TRBJ1-2
V gene: TRBV5-1
D gene: -
clone size: many
CDR3 DNA: TGCGCCAGCAGCTTGGATGGATCCGCTAACTATGGCTACACCTTC
CDR3 protein: CASSLDGSANYGYTF

J gene: TRBJ2-6
V gene: TRBV2
D gene: -
clone size: few
CDR3 DNA: TGTGCCAGCCTGGCACTCGGACATCTTACATCTGGGGCCAACGTCCTGACTTTC
CDR3 protein: CASLALGHLTSGANVLTF

J gene: TRBJ2-5
V gene: TRBV15
D gene: -
clone size: -
CDR3 DNA: TGTGCCACCAGGAAGCAGGGTTTACCTCAAGAGACCCAGTACTTC
CDR3 protein: CATRKQGLPQETQYF

J gene: TRBJ2-4
V gene: TRBV30
D gene: -
clone size: many
CDR3 DNA: TGTGCCTGGAGTATAGGACAGTTCCTCAGTGGCAAAAACATTCAGTACTTC
CDR3 protein: CAWSIGQFLSGKNIQYF

J gene: TRBJ2-5
V gene: TRBV24-1
D gene: -
clone size: -
CDR3 DNA: TGTGCCACCAGTGCCACCGGGAAGGCCCAGTACTTC
CDR3 protein: CATSATGKAQYF

J gene: TRBJ2-5
V gene: TRBV6-5
D gene: TRBD2
clone size: few
CDR3 DNA: TGTGCCAGCAGTTATGCGGGAGCGGGGGAGACCCAGTACTTC
CDR3 protein: CASSYAGAGETQYF

J gene: TRBJ2-1
V gene: TRBV9
D gene: TRBD2
clone size: few
CDR3 DNA: TGTGCCAGCAGCGTAGGTAGCGGGTCCTACAATGAGCAGTTCTTC
CDR3 protein: CASSVGSGSYNEQFF

J gene: TRBJ2-7
V gene: TRBV6-2/TRBV6-3
D gene: TRBD1
clone size: -
CDR3 DNA: TGTGCCAGCAGGCGTACCGGGACAGGGAGTGCCGAGCAGTACTTC
CDR3 protein: CASRRTGTGSAEQYF

J gene: TRBJ1-5
V gene: TRBV20-1
D gene: TRBD1
clone size: -
CDR3 DNA: TGCAGTGCTTGGCCGGGACAGGGGAATCAGCCCCAGCATTTT
CDR3 protein: CSAWPGQGNQPQHF

J gene: TRBJ2-2
V gene: TRBV12-3/TRBV12-4
D gene: -
clone size: many
CDR3 DNA: TGTGCCAGCAGTCGCGGAGAGACCGGGGAGCTGTTTTTT
CDR3 protein: CASSRGETGELFF

J gene: TRBJ2-7
V gene: TRBV15
D gene: TRBD1
clone size: few
CDR3 DNA: TGTGCCACCAGCAACCCGCGGACAGGAGGCCCCTACGAGCAGTACTTC
CDR3 protein: CATSNPRTGGPYEQYF

J gene: TRBJ2-3
V gene: TRBV30
D gene: -
clone size: -
CDR3 DNA: TGTGCCTGGAGCCCAGGGACCACGACTGGGAGGGATACGCAGTATTTT
CDR3 protein: CAWSPGTTTGRDTQYF